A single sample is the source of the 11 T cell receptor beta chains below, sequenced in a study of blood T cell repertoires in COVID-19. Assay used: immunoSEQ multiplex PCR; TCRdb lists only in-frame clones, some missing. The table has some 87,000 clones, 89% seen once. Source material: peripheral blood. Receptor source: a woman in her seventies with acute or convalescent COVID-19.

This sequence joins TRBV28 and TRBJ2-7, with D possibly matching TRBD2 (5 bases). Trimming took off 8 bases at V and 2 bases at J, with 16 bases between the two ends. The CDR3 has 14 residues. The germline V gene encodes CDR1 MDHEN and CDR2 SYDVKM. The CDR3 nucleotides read TGTGCCAGCGAAACGAGCGGTACTACCTACGAGCAGTACTTC. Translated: CASETSGTTYEQYF.

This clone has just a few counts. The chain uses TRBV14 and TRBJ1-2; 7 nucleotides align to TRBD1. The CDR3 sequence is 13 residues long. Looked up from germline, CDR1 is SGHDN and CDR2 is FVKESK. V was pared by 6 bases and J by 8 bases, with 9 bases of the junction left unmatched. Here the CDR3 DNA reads TGTGCCAGCAGGCCCCAACAGGGGTTCGGCTACACCTTC. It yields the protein CASRPQQGFGYTF.

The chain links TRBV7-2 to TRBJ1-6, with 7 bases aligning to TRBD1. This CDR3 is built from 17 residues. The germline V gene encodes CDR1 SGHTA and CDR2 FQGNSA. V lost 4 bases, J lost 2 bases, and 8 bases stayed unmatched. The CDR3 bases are TGTGCCAGCAGCTCCCCGACAGGGATGACCTATAATTCACCCCTCCACTTT. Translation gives CASSSPTGMTYNSPLHF.

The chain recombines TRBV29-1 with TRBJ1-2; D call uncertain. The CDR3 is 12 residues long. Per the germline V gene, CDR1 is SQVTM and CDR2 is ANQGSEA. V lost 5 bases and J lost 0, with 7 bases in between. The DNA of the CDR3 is TGCAGCGTTCTCTGGCCTAACTATGGCTACACCTTC. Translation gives CSVLWPNYGYTF.

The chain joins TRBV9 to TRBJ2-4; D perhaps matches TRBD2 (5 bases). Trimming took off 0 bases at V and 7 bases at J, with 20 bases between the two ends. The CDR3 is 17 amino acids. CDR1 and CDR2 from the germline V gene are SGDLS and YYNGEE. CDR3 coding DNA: TGTGCCAGCAGCGTAGAATCGATCGGGTTTACGGGGAACATTCAGTACTTC. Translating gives CASSVESIGFTGNIQYF.

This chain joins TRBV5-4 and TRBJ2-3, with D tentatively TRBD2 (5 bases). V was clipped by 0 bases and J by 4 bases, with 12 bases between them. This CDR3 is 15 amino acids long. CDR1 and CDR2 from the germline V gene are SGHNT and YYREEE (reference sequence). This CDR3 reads CASSLESGYPDTQYF. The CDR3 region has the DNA TGTGCCAGCAGCTTGGAGTCGGGGTACCCAGATACGCAGTATTTT.

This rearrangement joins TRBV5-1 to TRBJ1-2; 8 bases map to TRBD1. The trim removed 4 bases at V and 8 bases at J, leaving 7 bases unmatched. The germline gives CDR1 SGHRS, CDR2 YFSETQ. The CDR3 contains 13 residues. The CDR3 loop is CASSIGQGGGYTF. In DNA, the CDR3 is TGCGCCAGCAGCATAGGACAGGGCGGAGGCTACACCTTC. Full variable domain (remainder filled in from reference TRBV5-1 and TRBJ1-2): KAGVTQTPRYLIKTRGQQVTLSCSPISGHRSVSWYQQTPGQGLQFLFEYFSETQRNKGNFPGRFSGRQFSNSRSEMNVSTLELGDSALYLCASSIGQGGGYTFGSGTRLTVV.

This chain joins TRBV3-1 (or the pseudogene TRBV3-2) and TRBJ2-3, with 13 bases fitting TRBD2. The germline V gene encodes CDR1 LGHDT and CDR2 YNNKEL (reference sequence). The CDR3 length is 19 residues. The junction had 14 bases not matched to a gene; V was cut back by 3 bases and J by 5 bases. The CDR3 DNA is TGTGCCAGCAGCCATTGGGCAACTAGCGGGGGGGCCCTTAGAGATACGCAGTATTTT. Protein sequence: CASSHWATSGGALRDTQYF.

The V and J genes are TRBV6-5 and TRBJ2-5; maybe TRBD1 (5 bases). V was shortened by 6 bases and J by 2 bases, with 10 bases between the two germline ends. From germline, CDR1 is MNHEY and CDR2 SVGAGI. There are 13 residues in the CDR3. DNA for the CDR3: TGTGCCAGCAGATACGACAGTCAAGAGACCCAGTACTTC. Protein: CASRYDSQETQYF.

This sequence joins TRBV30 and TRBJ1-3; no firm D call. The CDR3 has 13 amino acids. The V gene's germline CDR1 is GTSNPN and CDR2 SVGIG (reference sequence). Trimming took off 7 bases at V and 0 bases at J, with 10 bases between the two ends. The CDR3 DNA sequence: TGTGCCTCCCGTGGCCTCTCTGGAAACACCATATATTTT. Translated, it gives CASRGLSGNTIYF.

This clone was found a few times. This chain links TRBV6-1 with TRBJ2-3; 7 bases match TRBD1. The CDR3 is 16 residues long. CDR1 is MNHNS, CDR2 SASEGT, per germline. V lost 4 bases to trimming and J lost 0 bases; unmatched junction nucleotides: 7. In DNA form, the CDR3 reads TGTGCCAGCAGTGCAACGACAGGGATTAGCACAGATACGCAGTATTTT. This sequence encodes CASSATTGISTDTQYF.